A single sample is the source of the 14 T cell receptor beta chains below, sequenced in a study of PD-1 blockade in classical Hodgkin lymphoma. The table came from immunoSEQ multiplex PCR; TCRdb's copy has only in-frame clones and leaves some out. Found here are more than 2,500 clones, roughly 71% of them singletons; the top ten hold roughly 22%. Specified time point: newly diagnosed, previously untreated cHL patient sample. Investigators obtained CD8+ T cells from thawed PBMCs by magnetic negative selection. The sequencing input was CD8+ T cells from blood. These receptors all come from a human donor with classical Hodgkin lymphoma.

The CDR3 region has the DNA TGTGCCACCAGCAGAGATCTTTTTTTGGGACAGGTGTCCTACGAGCAGTACTTC. It specifies CATSRDLFLGQVSYEQYF. The chain employs TRBV15 and TRBJ2-7; 8 nucleotides line up with TRBD1. The CDR3 contains 18 residues. Per germline, CDR1 LNHNV and CDR2 YYDKDF (reference sequence). V trimming: 0 bases; J trimming: 1 base; junction bases outside the gene matches: 11.

This chain joins TRBV29-1 and TRBJ2-7; 7 bases agree with TRBD1. CDR1 is SQVTM, CDR2 ANQGSEA, per germline. The V gene end was trimmed by 1 base and the J gene end by 2 bases; junction bases not matched to a gene: 5. The CDR3 has 14 residues. The CDR3 loop is CSVEGGDRTYEQYF. CDR3 DNA: TGCAGCGTTGAAGGAGGGGACAGAACCTACGAGCAGTACTTC.

The rearrangement uses TRBV25-1 and TRBJ2-7; TRBD1 is a possible D gene (5 bases). Germline V gene lookup returns CDR1 MGHDK and CDR2 SYGVNS. V was clipped by 2 bases and J by 0 bases, with 11 bases between them. CDR3 size: 15 residues. The CDR3 loop is CASSERQNSSYEQYF. The CDR3 nucleotides read TGTGCCAGCAGTGAACGACAGAACAGCTCCTACGAGCAGTACTTC.

This clone has a handful of counts. The gene calls are TRBV6-4 and TRBJ2-5, with 10 bases lining up with TRBD2. The length of the CDR3 is 16 residues. Germline V gives CDR1 MRHNA, CDR2 SNTAGT. V trimming: 2 bases; J trimming: 3 bases; junction bases outside the gene matches: 6. This chain's CDR3 is CASSDELAGRKETQYF. The CDR3 bases are TGTGCCAGCAGTGACGAACTAGCGGGAAGAAAAGAGACCCAGTACTTC.

The gene calls are TRBV10-3 and TRBJ2-1; the D is unclear. The CDR3 runs 15 residues. Per germline, CDR1 ENHRY and CDR2 SYGVKD. The ends were cut back, 0 bases at V and 3 bases at J, with 9 bases in the middle. The CDR3 loop reads CAISESAGDYNEQFF. The CDR3 DNA is TGTGCCATCAGTGAGTCGGCAGGAGACTACAATGAGCAGTTCTTC.

V is TRBV6-1 and J is TRBJ2-1; 7 positions agree with TRBD2. CDR3 size: 14 residues. CDR1 is MNHNS and CDR2 is SASEGT in the germline V gene. After removal of 0 bases from V and 4 bases from J, the junction contained 0 bases not matched to a gene. The CDR3 loop is CASSEAGGYNEQFF. CDR3 in DNA: TGTGCCAGCAGTGAAGCGGGAGGGTACAATGAGCAGTTCTTC.

This chain connects TRBV27 to TRBJ2-7; TRBD1 might be the D (5 bases). Trimming removed 8 bases at V and 6 bases at J, with 17 bases between. Germline V gene data show CDR1 as MNHEY and CDR2 as SMNVEV (reference sequence). The CDR3 length is 13 residues. The CDR3 reads CASAQGGWAEQYF. The CDR3 DNA follows: TGTGCCAGCGCCCAGGGCGGATGGGCCGAGCAGTACTTC.

This sequence joins TRBV5-1 and TRBJ2-1, with D uncertain. This CDR3 spans 11 amino acids. CDR1 is SGHRS, CDR2 YFSETQ, per germline. V was trimmed by 2 bases and J by 9 bases, leaving 6 bases between them. The CDR3 reads CASSFSAEQFF. DNA for the CDR3: TGCGCCAGCAGCTTCTCGGCTGAGCAGTTCTTC.

The chain carries TRBV5-5 and TRBJ2-1; 7 bases map to TRBD1. Germline assignment: CDR1 SGHKS and CDR2 YYEKEE (reference sequence). Trimming removed 1 base from V and 6 bases from J; junction bases left unmatched: 1. There are 13 residues in the CDR3. The CDR3, as DNA: TGTGCCAGCAGCTTGACAGGGGTCAATGAGCAGTTCTTC. Translated: CASSLTGVNEQFF. The entire variable domain, with the rest obtained from reference TRBV5-5 and TRBJ2-1, is as follows: DAGVTQSPTHLIKTRGQQVTLRCSPISGHKSVSWYQQVLGQGPQFIFQYYEKEERGRGNFPDRFSARQFPNYSSELNVNALLLGDSALYLCASSLTGVNEQFFGPGTRLTVL.

The chain uses TRBV6-4 and TRBJ2-2; no reliable D call. The CDR3 is made up of 13 amino acids. V dropped 0 bases and J dropped 4 bases, with 3 bases sitting between them. The V gene's germline CDR1 is MRHNA and CDR2 SNTAGT. CDR3 DNA sequence: TGTGCCAGCAGTGACTCGCCCACCGGGGAGCTGTTTTTT. Encoded protein: CASSDSPTGELFF.

This chain connects TRBV6-4 to TRBJ2-6; 10 positions match TRBD2. V was clipped by 8 bases and J by 0 bases; unmatched bases: 4. In germline, CDR1 is MRHNA, CDR2 SNTAGT. This CDR3 comprises 16 residues. For the CDR3, the DNA is TGTGCCAGCGGGGCTAGCGGGAGCTCTGGGGCCAACGTCCTGACTTTC. Translation gives CASGASGSSGANVLTF.

The CDR3 sequence is CASSEGDSLSHGYTF. The CDR3 DNA follows: TGTGCCAGCAGTGAAGGCGACAGCCTAAGCCATGGCTACACCTTC. The genes are TRBV6-1 and TRBJ1-2, with D perhaps TRBD1 (5 bases). Germline CDR1 reads MNHNS; CDR2 reads SASEGT. The CDR3 length is 15 residues. Trimming took off 1 base at V and 6 bases at J, with 15 bases between the two ends.

The chain recombines TRBV11-1 with TRBJ2-7; D is possibly TRBD1 (7 bases). Germline assignment: CDR1 SGHAT and CDR2 FQDESV (reference sequence). CDR3 length equals 13 residues. With 1 base removed from V and 9 bases from J, the gap between germline ends came to 13 bases. CDR3 in DNA: TGTGCCAGCAGCTTAGTTACCCAGGGGGGGCAGTACTTC. Residues: CASSLVTQGGQYF. The whole variable domain, remainder taken from reference TRBV11-1 and TRBJ2-7, is EAEVAQSPRYKITEKSQAVAFWCDPISGHATLYWYRQILGQGPELLVQFQDESVVDDSQLPKDRFSAERLKGVDSTLKIQPAELGDSAMYLCASSLVTQGGQYFGPGTRLTVT.

This clone is classed as large. The V call is TRBV6-5, the J call TRBJ2-5; 8 bases map to TRBD1. V shed 4 bases and J 3 bases; nucleotides not matched to a gene: 7. The CDR3 consists of 15 residues. Germline V gene data show CDR1 as MNHEY and CDR2 as SVGAGI. The CDR3 loop is CASSFPGQEKETQYF. The CDR3 nucleotides read TGTGCCAGCAGTTTCCCGGGACAGGAAAAAGAGACCCAGTACTTC.